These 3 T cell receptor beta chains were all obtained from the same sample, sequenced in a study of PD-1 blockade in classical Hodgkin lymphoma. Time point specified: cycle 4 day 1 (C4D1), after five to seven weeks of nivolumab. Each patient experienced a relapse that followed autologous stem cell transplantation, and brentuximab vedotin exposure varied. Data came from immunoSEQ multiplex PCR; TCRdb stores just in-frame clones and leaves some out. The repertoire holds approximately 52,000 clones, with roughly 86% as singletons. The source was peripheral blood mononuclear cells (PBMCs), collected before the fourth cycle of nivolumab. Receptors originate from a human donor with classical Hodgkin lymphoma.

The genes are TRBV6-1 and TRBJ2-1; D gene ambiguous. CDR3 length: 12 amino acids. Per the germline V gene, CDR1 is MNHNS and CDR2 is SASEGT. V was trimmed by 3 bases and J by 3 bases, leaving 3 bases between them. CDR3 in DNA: TGTGCCAGCAGTGACCGCTACAATGAGCAGTTCTTC. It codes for CASSDRYNEQFF.

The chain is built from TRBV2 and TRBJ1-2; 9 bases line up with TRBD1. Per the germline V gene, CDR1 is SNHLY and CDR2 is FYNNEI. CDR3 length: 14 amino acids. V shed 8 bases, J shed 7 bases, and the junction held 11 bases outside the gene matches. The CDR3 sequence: CASLGLPGQGGYTF. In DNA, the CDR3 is TGTGCCAGCTTGGGGTTACCGGGACAGGGTGGCTACACCTTC.

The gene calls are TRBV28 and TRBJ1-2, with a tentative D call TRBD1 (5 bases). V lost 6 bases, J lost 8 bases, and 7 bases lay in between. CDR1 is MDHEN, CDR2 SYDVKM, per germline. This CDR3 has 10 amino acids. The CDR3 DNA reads TGTGCCAGCAGGGACAACGGCTACACCTTC. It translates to CASRDNGYTF.